A single sample is the source of the 4 T cell receptor beta chains below, sequenced in a study of blood T cell repertoires in COVID-19. Repertoires were generated with immunoSEQ multiplex PCR, while TCRdb's copy carries only in-frame clones and drops some. This table holds around 34,000 clones, 75% to 85% found once. The sample comprised peripheral blood. These receptors originate from a woman between 65 and 79 years old with acute or convalescent COVID-19.

J is TRBJ2-3 and V is TRBV2; TRBD2 matches 7 bases. The CDR3 has 13 amino acids. Germline CDR1 SNHLY, CDR2 FYNNEI. After removal of 4 bases from V and 6 bases from J, the junction contained 4 bases not matched to a gene. The CDR3 DNA follows: TGTGCCAGCAGTGGACTAGCAGGGGATACGCAGTATTTT. Translated: CASSGLAGDTQYF.

Only one count was recorded for this clone. The gene calls are TRBV5-8 and TRBJ1-4; 8 nucleotides agree with TRBD1. CDR3 length equals 17 residues. Germline values: CDR1 SGHTS, CDR2 YDEGEE. The J segment lost 2 bases and the V segment lost 0 bases, leaving 6 bases of the junction unmatched. CDR3 loop: CASSLARQGRTNEKLFF. CDR3 bases: TGTGCCAGCAGCTTGGCCCGACAGGGGAGGACTAATGAAAAACTGTTTTTT.

The chain couples TRBV7-6 to TRBJ2-2, with 7 bases aligning to TRBD2. The CDR3 extends over 14 amino acids. V gave up 9 bases and J gave up 6 bases; unmatched junction bases: 10. The V gene's germline CDR1 is SGHVS and CDR2 FNYEAQ. CDR3: CASRRAGEAGELFF. The CDR3 nucleotides are TGTGCCAGTAGGCGGGCGGGAGAGGCCGGGGAGCTGTTTTTT.

This chain connects TRBV2 to TRBJ2-7; TRBD2 is a possible D gene (5 bases). CDR1 is SNHLY, CDR2 FYNNEI, per germline. There are 14 residues in the CDR3. The germline V and J ends were trimmed by 6 bases and 2 bases, with 14 bases remaining between them. The CDR3 reads CASRGAGGTYEQYF. The CDR3 nucleotides are TGTGCCAGCAGGGGTGCGGGCGGAACCTACGAGCAGTACTTC. Drawing the rest from reference TRBV2 and TRBJ2-7, the complete variable domain is EPEVTQTPSHQVTQMGQEVILRCVPISNHLYFYWYRQILGQKVEFLVSFYNNEISEKSEIFDDQFSVERPDGSNFTLKIRSTKLEDSAMYFCASRGAGGTYEQYFGPGTRLTVT.